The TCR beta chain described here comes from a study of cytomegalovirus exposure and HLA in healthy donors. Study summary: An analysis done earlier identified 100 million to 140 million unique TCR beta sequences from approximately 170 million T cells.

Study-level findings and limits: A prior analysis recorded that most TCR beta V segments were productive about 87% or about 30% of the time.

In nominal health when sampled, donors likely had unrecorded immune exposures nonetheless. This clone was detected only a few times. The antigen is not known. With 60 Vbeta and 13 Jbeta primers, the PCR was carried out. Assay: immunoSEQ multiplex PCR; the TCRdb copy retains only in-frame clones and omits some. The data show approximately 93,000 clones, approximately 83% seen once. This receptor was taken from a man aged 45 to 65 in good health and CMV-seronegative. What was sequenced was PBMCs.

The CDR3 loop is CASSQNRGQRKLFF. CDR3 DNA sequence: TGTGCCAGCAGCCAAAACAGGGGGCAGAGGAAACTGTTTTTT. The chain recombines TRBV14 with TRBJ1-4, with TRBD1 identical over 9 bases. V was pared by 2 bases and J by 11 bases, with 6 bases of the junction left unmatched. CDR1 and CDR2 from the germline V gene are SGHDN and FVKESK. CDR3 length equals 14 residues. Combining the CDR3 with reference TRBV14 and TRBJ1-4 gives the whole variable domain EAGVTQFPSHSVIEKGQTVTLRCDPISGHDNLYWYRRVMGKEIKFLLHFVKESKQDESGMPNNRFLAERTGGTYSTLKVQPAELEDSGVYFCASSQNRGQRKLFFGSGTQLSVL.